Each of the 4 T cell receptor beta chains below was sequenced from the same sample in a study of cytomegalovirus exposure and HLA in healthy donors. The PCR contained 60 Vbeta and 13 Jbeta primers. Here immunoSEQ multiplex PCR was the method, and the copy in TCRdb shows in-frame clones only, minus some. The table records 200,000 or so clones, 78% of them present only once. Sequenced: PBMCs. The source of these receptors is a woman in her 30s in good health and CMV-seropositive.

This chain connects TRBV12-5 to TRBJ1-1; the D is unclear. The CDR3 extends over 14 amino acids. CDR1 LGHNT and CDR2 FRNRAP come from the germline V gene. V gave up 1 base and J gave up 0 bases, with 6 bases separating them. The CDR3 sequence: CASGLDQMNTEAFF. CDR3 coding DNA: TGTGCTAGTGGTTTGGACCAGATGAACACTGAAGCTTTCTTT.

The V and J genes are TRBV19 and TRBJ2-3, with D perhaps matching TRBD2 (5 bases). V lost 0 bases and J 2 bases, leaving 9 bases between the germline ends. Germline assignment: CDR1 LNHDA and CDR2 SQIVND (reference sequence). The CDR3 spans 15 residues. CDR3 sequence (DNA): TGTGCCAGTAGTATAGACAGCGGATACACAGATACGCAGTATTTT. It yields the protein CASSIDSGYTDTQYF.

V and J are TRBV9 and TRBJ2-7, with 12 bases fitting TRBD2. This CDR3 has 15 amino acids. Germline values: CDR1 SGDLS, CDR2 YYNGEE. The V and J ends lost 5 bases and 3 bases, in that order; junction bases with no gene match: 6. The DNA for the CDR3 is TGTGCCAGCAGTGCCGGGACTAGCGGGTTCTACGAGCAGTACTTC. It specifies CASSAGTSGFYEQYF.

The sample holds a few counts of this clone. The chain couples TRBV6-5 to TRBJ2-5, with TRBD1 matching 7 bases. Trimming removed 2 bases from V and 4 bases from J; junction bases left unmatched: 7. This CDR3 spans 15 amino acids. The germline V gene has CDR1 MNHEY and CDR2 SVGAGI. This chain's CDR3 is CASSYLGQQGETQYF. The CDR3 DNA sequence: TGTGCCAGCAGTTACCTGGGACAGCAAGGAGAGACCCAGTACTTC.